The 8 T cell receptor beta chains below all came from one sample that was sequenced in a study of OX40 agonist ivuxolimab in advanced cancers. Sequenced by immunoSEQ multiplex PCR; TCRdb stores in-frame clones only, minus some. This table holds tens of thousands of clones, about nine tenths found once. The sequenced sample was CD4+ or CD8+ T cells sorted from blood, obtained in a trial of the OX40 agonist ivuxolimab. The receptors stem from an adult with an advanced solid tumor such as melanoma, head and neck, liver or kidney cancer.

The table lists this clone with a few counts. This rearrangement joins TRBV19 to TRBJ2-7; D is uncertain. The CDR3 is 13 residues long. Germline V gene lookup returns CDR1 LNHDA and CDR2 SQIVND (reference sequence). Trimming stripped 0 bases from V and 2 bases from J, with 5 bases between. CDR3 sequence: CASSIEPAYEQYF. The CDR3 DNA is TGTGCCAGTAGTATAGAGCCAGCCTACGAGCAGTACTTC.

The CDR3 region is CATRIQGTNEGEQYF. In DNA, the CDR3 is TGTGCCACCCGAATTCAAGGGACCAATGAGGGCGAGCAGTACTTC. The chain couples TRBV10-3 to TRBJ2-7; D may correspond to TRBD1 or TRBD2 (5 bases each). Trimming stripped 10 bases from V and 6 bases from J, with 25 bases between. The CDR3 runs to 15 residues. The germline V gene encodes CDR1 ENHRY and CDR2 SYGVKD.

The chain carries TRBV29-1 and TRBJ2-3, with D perhaps given as TRBD1 or TRBD2 (5 bases each). V dropped 3 bases and J dropped 4 bases, with 11 bases sitting between them. The CDR3 runs 13 residues. Looked up from germline, CDR1 is SQVTM and CDR2 is ANQGSEA. CDR3 region: CSVEGTGADTQYF. CDR3 bases: TGCAGCGTTGAGGGGACGGGCGCAGATACGCAGTATTTT.

The rearrangement joins TRBV4-2 to TRBJ2-7; 12 bases map to TRBD2. The trim removed 2 bases at V and 3 bases at J, leaving 8 bases unmatched. Germline V gene lookup returns CDR1 LGHNA and CDR2 YNFKEQ. CDR3 length: 17 residues. CDR3 protein: CASSQTLTSGSDYEQYF. CDR3 DNA: TGTGCCAGCAGCCAAACCTTGACTAGCGGGAGTGACTACGAGCAGTACTTC.

The rearrangement joins TRBV5-5 to TRBJ2-7, with a possible D match to TRBD1 (6 bases). Germline V CDR1 and CDR2: SGHKS, YYEKEE (reference sequence). V lost 1 base and J lost 3, with 11 bases in between. The CDR3 contains 14 residues. The CDR3: CASSLLQGLYEQYF. The CDR3 region has the DNA TGTGCCAGCAGCTTGTTACAGGGTCTCTACGAGCAGTACTTC.

The chain combines TRBV19 with TRBJ2-5; no clear D. The V end was cut by 7 bases, the J end by 1 base, with 4 bases between. CDR3 length: 11 amino acids. The germline CDR1 and CDR2 sequences are LNHDA and SQIVND (reference sequence). The CDR3, as DNA: TGTGCCAGTAAGGGCCAAGAGACCCAGTACTTC. This sequence encodes CASKGQETQYF.

This rearrangement joins TRBV18 to TRBJ1-1; D is ambiguous. With 2 bases removed from V and 6 bases from J, the gap between germline ends came to 13 bases. Germline assignment: CDR1 KGHSH and CDR2 LQKENI. CDR3 size: 14 residues. The DNA for the CDR3 is TGTGCCAGCTCACCAGGGCTGGGGAGGCCTGAAGCTTTCTTT. This encodes CASSPGLGRPEAFF.

The CDR3 DNA follows: TGTGCCAGCAGAGTGACACTCTATCAGCCCCAGCATTTT. Its translation is CASRVTLYQPQHF. The chain combines TRBV28 with TRBJ1-5; D is unresolved. CDR3 length equals 13 residues. V was pared by 6 bases and J by 5 bases, with 11 bases between. Germline CDR1 reads MDHEN; CDR2 reads SYDVKM. Full variable domain (missing parts from reference TRBV28 and TRBJ1-5): DVKVTQSSRYLVKRTGEKVFLECVQDMDHENMFWYRQDPGLGLRLIYFSYDVKMKEKGDIPEGYSVSREKKERFSLILESASTNQTSMYLCASRVTLYQPQHFGDGTRLSIL.